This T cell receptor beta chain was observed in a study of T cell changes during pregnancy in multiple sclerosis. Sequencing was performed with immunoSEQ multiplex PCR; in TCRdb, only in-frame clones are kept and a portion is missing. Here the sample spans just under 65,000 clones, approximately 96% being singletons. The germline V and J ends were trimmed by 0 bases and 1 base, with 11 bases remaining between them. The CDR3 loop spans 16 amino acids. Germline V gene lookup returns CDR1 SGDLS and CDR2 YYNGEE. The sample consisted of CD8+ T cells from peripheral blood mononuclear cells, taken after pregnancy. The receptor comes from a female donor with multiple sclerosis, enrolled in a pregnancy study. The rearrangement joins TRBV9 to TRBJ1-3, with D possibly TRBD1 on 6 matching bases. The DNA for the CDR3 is TGTGCCAGCAGCGTAGGCATTACAGGGTCTGGAAACACCATATATTTT. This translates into CASSVGITGSGNTIYF.